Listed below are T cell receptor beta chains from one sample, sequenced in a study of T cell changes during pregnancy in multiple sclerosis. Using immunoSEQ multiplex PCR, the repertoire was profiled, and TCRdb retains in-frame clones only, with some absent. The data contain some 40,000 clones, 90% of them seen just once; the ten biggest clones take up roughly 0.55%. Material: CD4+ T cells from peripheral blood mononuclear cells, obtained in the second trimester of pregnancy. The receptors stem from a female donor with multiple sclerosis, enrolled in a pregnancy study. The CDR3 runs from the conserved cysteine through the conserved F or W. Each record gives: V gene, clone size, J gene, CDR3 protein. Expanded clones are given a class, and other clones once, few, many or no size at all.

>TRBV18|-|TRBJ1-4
CASSRGGTNEKLFF
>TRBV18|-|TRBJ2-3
CASSPLRSTDTQYF
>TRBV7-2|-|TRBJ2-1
CASSSSRSLDYNEQFF
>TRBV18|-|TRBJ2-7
CASSPGDSPMREQYF
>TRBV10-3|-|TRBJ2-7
CAIRRQGGGYEQYF
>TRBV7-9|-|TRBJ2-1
CASSSYSSGYEQFF
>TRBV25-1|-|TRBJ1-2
CASSEDGGQPLNYGYTF
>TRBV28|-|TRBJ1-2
CASTSGNYGYTF
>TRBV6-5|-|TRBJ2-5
CASSFNRGLETQYF
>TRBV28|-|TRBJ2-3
CASSPDWSRTDTQYF
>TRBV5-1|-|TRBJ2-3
CASSQSQDTQYF
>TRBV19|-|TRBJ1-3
CASNRDISGNTIYF
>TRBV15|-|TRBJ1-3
CATSRDIGSSGNTIYF
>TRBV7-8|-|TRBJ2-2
CASSLAFRPGQATRGTGELFF
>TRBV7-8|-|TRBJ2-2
CASSPQTVHTGELFF
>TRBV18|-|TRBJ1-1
CASSPWQGVAFF
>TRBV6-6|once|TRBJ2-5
CASSYSRLAQETQYF
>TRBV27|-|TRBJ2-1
CASSVSGISYNEQFF
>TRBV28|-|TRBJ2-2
CASSLEPTGGTGELFF
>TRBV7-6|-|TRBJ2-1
CASSLGSREQFF
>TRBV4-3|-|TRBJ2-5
CASSQDWDRGGTQYF
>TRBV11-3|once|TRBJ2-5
CASSLETGQETQYF